This TCR beta chain was identified during a study of CD4 T cells in relation to SARS-CoV-2 and coronaviruses. Study findings and constraints: In roughly 65% of donors, memory CD4+ clonotypes crossrecognized SARS-CoV-2 and at least one common cold coronavirus spike.

Using immunoSEQ multiplex PCR, the repertoire was profiled, and TCRdb retains in-frame clones only, with some absent. Among fewer than 14,000 clones, about 90% were seen once, and the ten largest hold roughly 2.3%. Points on this clone: What it binds is unknown.

The trim removed 7 bases at V and 9 bases at J, leaving 6 bases unmatched. There are 13 residues in the CDR3. Germline lookup yields CDR1 MNHEY and CDR2 SVGAGI. This sequence joins TRBV6-5 and TRBJ1-6; TRBD1 agrees at 7 bases. Sample: naive CD4+ T cells from PBMCs. Indicated subset: naive CD4+ T cells isolated by negative enrichment. This clonotype was obtained from an adult with COVID-19. CDR3 sequence: CASKETGSSPLHF. As DNA, the CDR3 is TGTGCCAGCAAGGAGACAGGGAGTTCACCCCTCCACTTT.